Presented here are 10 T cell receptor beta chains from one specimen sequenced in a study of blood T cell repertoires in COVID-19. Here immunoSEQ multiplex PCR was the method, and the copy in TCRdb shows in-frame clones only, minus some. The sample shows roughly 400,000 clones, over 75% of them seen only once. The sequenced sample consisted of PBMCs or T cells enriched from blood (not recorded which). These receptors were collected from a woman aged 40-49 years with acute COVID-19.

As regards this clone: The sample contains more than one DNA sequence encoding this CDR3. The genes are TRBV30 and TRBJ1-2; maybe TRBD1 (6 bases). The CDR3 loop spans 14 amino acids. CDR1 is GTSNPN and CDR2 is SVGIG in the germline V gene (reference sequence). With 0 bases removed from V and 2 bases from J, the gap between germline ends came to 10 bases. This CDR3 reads CAWSVLGQNYGYTF. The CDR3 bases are TGTGCCTGGAGTGTTTTAGGACAGAACTATGGCTACACCTTC.

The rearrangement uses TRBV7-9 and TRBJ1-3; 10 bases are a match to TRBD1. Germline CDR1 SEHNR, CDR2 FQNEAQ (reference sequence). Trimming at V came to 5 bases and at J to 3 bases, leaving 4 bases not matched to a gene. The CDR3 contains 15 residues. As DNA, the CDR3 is TGTGCCAGCAGCCTCGGGACAGGGGTTGGAAACACCATATATTTT. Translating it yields CASSLGTGVGNTIYF.

In nucleotides, the CDR3 is TGTGCCAGCAGCCTCCATCAGACAGAATGGGGAGGGGCTGAAGCTTTCTTT. Its translation: CASSLHQTEWGGAEAFF. The genes are TRBV7-9 and TRBJ1-1; D perhaps matches TRBD1 (5 bases). CDR1 is SEHNR, CDR2 FQNEAQ, per germline (reference sequence). Trimming stripped 5 bases from V and 6 bases from J, with 25 bases between. CDR3 size: 17 residues.

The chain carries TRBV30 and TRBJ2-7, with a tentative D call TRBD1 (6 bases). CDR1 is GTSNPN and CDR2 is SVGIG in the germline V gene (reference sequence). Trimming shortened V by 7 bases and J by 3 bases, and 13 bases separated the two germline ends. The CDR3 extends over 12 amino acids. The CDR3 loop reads CAFKGHYYEQYF. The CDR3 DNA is TGTGCCTTCAAGGGACACTACTACGAGCAGTACTTC.

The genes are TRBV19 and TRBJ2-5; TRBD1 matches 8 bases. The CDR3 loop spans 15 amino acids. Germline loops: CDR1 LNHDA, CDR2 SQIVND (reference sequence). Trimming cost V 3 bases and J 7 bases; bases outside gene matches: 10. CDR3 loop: CASSMISRTGRTQYF. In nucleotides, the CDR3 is TGTGCCAGTAGTATGATCTCCAGGACAGGGAGGACCCAGTACTTC.

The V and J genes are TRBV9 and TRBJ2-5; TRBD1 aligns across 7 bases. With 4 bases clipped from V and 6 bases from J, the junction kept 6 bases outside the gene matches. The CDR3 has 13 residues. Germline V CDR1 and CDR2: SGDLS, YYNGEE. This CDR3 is CASSSGQAQTQYF. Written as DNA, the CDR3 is TGTGCCAGCAGCTCCGGACAGGCCCAGACCCAGTACTTC.

CDR3 region: CASSDWTGEAFF. The CDR3 DNA reads TGTGCCAGCAGTGACTGGACGGGGGAAGCTTTCTTT. The V gene is TRBV6-4, the J gene TRBJ1-1; D ambiguous. The CDR3 sequence is 12 residues long. Germline CDR1 reads MRHNA; CDR2 reads SNTAGT. V shed 1 base and J shed 8 bases, with 8 bases lying between them.

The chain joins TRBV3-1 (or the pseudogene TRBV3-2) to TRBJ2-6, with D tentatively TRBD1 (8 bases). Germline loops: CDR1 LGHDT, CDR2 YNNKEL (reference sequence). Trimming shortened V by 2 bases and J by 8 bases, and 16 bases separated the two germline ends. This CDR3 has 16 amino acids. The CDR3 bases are TGTGCCAGCAGCCAAAGACAGGGGAGGGGGACCAACGTCCTGACTTTC. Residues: CASSQRQGRGTNVLTF.

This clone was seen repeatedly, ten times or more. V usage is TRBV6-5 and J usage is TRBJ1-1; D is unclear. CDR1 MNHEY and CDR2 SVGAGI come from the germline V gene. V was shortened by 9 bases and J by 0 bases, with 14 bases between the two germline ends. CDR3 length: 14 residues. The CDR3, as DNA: TGTGCCAGTTACAACCCTCAGATGAACACTGAAGCTTTCTTT. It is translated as CASYNPQMNTEAFF.

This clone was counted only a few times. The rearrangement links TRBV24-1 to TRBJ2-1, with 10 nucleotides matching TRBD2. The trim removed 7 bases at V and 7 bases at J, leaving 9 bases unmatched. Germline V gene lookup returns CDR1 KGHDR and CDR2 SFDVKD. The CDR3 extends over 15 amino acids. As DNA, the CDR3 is TGTGCCACCAGCCGCGGGGCTAGCGGGGGAAATGAGCAGTTCTTC. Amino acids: CATSRGASGGNEQFF.